This TCR beta chain was retrieved from a study of blood T cell repertoires in COVID-19 (dated by TCRdb to about 2020). Regarding the study in general: Collaborator samples came from the United States, Italy and Spain and covered acute and convalescent phases of COVID-19. The material from the prospective study consisted of cDNA or gDNA derived from T cells, B-cell-depleted T cells, or PBMCs. The dataset comprised deeply sampled blood TCRbeta repertoires from subjects exposed to, actively infected with, or recovered from COVID-19. The repertoires were released in a freely available public database intended as a resource for research on the immune response to SARS-CoV-2. Samples were obtained from the ongoing ImmuneRACE study (first 160 participants) and from over 1,000 subjects provided by 6 global collaborators. Nearly every sample came with metadata listing a de-identified subject ID, COVID-19 status, age in years and sex. Where HLA class I and class II types were available, the types were taken from metadata supplied by the sample provider, not from assay-based typing. Points the paper makes about the study in general: How much clinical and demographic metadata was included differed by source and by participant, and the metadata was provided uncurated.

Enrolling through a virtual design, the prospective study's participants ranged in age from roughly 18 to 100 years and lived across roughly 24 United States geographic areas. In the prospective study, cohorts were assigned on the basis of participant-reported clinical history obtained from a screening survey and a study questionnaire. A participant counted as exposed if, within 2 weeks of entering the study, that participant had been in contact with someone who had a PCR-confirmed or clinician-diagnosed COVID-19 case. Each participant in the prospective study had whole blood, serum and a nasopharyngeal or oropharyngeal swab collected by mobile phlebotomists. Over an approximately 2-month period, participants in the prospective study had the option of providing additional blood draws and questionnaires. Blood samples from the prospective study were shipped frozen or at room temperature prior to DNA extraction.

Note on this clone: This receptor's antigen is unknown. One base away there is no much larger clone; base qualities are not given.

TCRbeta CDR3 regions were amplified from genomic DNA by means of the immunoSEQ Assay, a bias-controlled multiplex PCR. In the original analysis: Nucleated cell counts per sample were estimated from amplification of reference gene primers within the assay. Sequence reads were collapsed and filtered to measure the absolute abundance of every unique TCRbeta CDR3 rearrangement. Productive Simpson clonality was computed per sample as the square root of Simpson's diversity index over productive rearrangements. The table comes from immuneACCESS by way of TCRdb, which keeps in-frame sequences with V and J called. Part of the clones is missing from these tables; in studies checked, under half for an unresolved V gene and the rest for unknown reasons. V, J and clone size reflect that table, while D and trimming were determined from the DNA. The sample table contains about 320,000 clones; only one count was recorded for roughly nine tenths of them. Of the sample, about 4% falls within the top ten clones.

The sequence was collected from a woman younger than 45 who had been exposed to COVID-19. Material: PBMCs or T cells enriched from blood (not recorded which).

The DNA sequence follows: TGTGCCAGCAGCTTTTGGGGCCCCCTTGAAAAACTGTTTTTT. It translates to CASSFWGPLEKLFF. Rearrangement joined TRBV5-5 to TRBJ1-4; the D region possibly corresponds to TRBD1 (5 bases align). The CDR3 holds 14 amino acids from the cysteine to the phenylalanine. Of all the DNA, just the CDR3 is kept, 42 bases in frame from base 1. V and J lose 2 bases and 7 bases, and a span of 12 bases separates them. The germline V gene (reference sequence) gives CDR1 as SGHKS and CDR2 as YYEKEE.